This is a list of T cell receptor beta chains from one sample in a study of T cells in Graves' hyperthyroidism and ophthalmopathy. TCRdb itself ran the multiplex PCR reads through MiXCR, one entry per CDR3 protein. The table records 400,000 to 550,000 distinct CDR3 sequences, about 24% of them present only once. The sample was blood. Receptors were obtained from a woman in her 30s with Graves' ophthalmopathy. Each CDR3 is given with its conserved first and last residue.

TRBV6-4	TRBJ2-2	CASEGLAGGGTGELFF
TRBV11-1	TRBJ2-7	CASSLEAGHEQYF
TRBV27	TRBJ2-7	CASSLKGRTYEQYF
TRBV15	TRBJ1-2	CATSRELDYGYTF
TRBV28	TRBJ1-1	CASSPGGGTESFF
TRBV12-3/TRBV12-4	TRBJ2-5	CASSEFSTGGDGETQYF
TRBV9	TRBJ2-6	CASSSTSGANVLTF
TRBV12-3/TRBV12-4	TRBJ1-5	CASSPPFQPQHF
TRBV12-3/TRBV12-4	TRBJ2-7	CASREQGWIEQYF
TRBV12-5	TRBJ1-1	CASGLAQNTEAFF
TRBV7-8	TRBJ2-7	CASSSRGERTSSYEQYF
TRBV27	TRBJ1-2	CASSREAGTGGDGYTF
TRBV2	TRBJ2-6	CASSELRAGANVLTF
TRBV15	TRBJ2-5	CATSRGTRAGVETQYF
TRBV2	TRBJ1-3	CAAGSSGNTIYF
TRBV6-5	TRBJ2-7	CASSYGAGTLGYMDF